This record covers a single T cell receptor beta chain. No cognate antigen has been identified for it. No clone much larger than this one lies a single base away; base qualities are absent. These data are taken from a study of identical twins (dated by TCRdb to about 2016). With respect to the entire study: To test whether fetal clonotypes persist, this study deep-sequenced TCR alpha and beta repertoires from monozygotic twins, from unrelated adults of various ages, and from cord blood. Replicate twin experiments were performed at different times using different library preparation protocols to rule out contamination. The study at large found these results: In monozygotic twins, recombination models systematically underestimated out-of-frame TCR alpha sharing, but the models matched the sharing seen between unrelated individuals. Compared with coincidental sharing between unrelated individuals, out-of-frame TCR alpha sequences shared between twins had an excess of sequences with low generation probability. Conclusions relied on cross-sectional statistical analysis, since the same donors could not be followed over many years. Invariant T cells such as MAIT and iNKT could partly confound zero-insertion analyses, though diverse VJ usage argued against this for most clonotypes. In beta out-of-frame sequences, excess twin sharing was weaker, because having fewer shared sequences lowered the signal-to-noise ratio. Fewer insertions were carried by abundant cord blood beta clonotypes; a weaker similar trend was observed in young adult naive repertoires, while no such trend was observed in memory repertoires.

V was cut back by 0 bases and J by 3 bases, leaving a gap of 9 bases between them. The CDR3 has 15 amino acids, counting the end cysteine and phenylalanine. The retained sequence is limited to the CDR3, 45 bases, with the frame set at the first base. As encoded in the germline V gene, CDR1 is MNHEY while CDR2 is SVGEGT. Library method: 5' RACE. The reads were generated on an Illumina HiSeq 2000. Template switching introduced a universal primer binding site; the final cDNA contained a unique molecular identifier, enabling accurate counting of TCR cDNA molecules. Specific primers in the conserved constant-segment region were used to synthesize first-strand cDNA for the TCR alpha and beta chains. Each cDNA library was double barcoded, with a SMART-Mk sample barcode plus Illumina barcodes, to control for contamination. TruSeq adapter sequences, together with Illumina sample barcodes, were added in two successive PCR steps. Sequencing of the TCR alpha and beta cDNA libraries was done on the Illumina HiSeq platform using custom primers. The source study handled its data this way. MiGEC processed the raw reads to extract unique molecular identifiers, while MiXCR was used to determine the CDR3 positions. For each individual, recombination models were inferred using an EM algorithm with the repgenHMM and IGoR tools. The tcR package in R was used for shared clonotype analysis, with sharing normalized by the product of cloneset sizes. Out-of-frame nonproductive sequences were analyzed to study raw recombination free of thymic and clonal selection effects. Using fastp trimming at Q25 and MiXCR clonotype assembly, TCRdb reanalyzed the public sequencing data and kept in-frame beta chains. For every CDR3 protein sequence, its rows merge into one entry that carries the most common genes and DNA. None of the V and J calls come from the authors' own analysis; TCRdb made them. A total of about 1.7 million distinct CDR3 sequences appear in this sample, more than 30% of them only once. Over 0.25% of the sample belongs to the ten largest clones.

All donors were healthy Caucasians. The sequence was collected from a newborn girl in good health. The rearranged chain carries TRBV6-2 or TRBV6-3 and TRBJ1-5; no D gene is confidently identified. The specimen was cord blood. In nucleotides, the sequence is TGTGCCAGCAGTTACTCGAGACTGGCCAATCAGCCCCAGCATTTT. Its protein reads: CASSYSRLANQPQHF.